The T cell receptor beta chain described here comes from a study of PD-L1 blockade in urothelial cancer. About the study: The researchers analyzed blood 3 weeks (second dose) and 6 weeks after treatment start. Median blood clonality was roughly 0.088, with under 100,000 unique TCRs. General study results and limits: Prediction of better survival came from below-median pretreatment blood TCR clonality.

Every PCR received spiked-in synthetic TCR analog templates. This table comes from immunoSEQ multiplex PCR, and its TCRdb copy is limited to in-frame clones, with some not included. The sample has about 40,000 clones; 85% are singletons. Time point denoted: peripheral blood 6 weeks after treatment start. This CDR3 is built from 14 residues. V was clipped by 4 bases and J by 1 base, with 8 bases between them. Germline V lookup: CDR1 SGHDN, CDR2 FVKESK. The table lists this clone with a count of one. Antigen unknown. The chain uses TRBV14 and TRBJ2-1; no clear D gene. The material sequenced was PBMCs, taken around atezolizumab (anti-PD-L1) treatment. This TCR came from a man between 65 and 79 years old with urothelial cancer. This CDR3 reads CASSPSQSYNEQFF. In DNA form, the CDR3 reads TGTGCCAGCAGCCCTAGTCAGTCCTACAATGAGCAGTTCTTC.